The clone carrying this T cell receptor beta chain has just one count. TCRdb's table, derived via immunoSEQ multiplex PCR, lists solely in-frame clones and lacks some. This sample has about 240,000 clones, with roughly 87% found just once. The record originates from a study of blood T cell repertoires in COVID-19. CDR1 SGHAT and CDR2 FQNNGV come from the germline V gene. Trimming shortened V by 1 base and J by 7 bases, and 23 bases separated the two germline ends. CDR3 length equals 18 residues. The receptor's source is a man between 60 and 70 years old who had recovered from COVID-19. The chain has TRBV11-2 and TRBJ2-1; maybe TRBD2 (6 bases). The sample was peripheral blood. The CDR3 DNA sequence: TGTGCCAGCAGCTTAGGGGAGGCTCGCAGGGACGGAGGTAATGAGCAGTTCTTC. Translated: CASSLGEARRDGGNEQFF.